These 20 T cell receptor beta chains share one sample of origin, sequenced in a study of blood T cell repertoires in COVID-19. Some clones are missing from TCRdb's copy, which holds only in-frame ones; the method was immunoSEQ multiplex PCR. The sample carries around 200,000 clones, more than 75% recorded once. Material for sequencing was peripheral blood. The receptors come from an elderly woman with acute or convalescent COVID-19.

The V and J genes are TRBV7-9 and TRBJ2-2; 16 bases match TRBD2. Trimming removed 7 bases from V and 5 bases from J; junction bases left unmatched: 7. The CDR3 covers 17 residues. Germline-derived CDR1 and CDR2 are SEHNR and FQNEAQ (reference sequence). The CDR3: CASKPGLAGGGTGELFF. Here the CDR3 DNA reads TGTGCCAGCAAACCGGGACTAGCGGGAGGGGGGACCGGGGAGCTGTTTTTT.

This CDR3 is CASSTRQGWIYNEQFF. The DNA of the CDR3 is TGTGCCAGCAGTACCCGGCAGGGGTGGATATACAATGAGCAGTTCTTC. The V gene is TRBV6-2 or TRBV6-3, the J gene TRBJ2-1; D might be TRBD1 (6 bases). Germline values: CDR1 MNHEY, CDR2 SVGEGT. The CDR3 is 16 residues long. The V end was cut by 5 bases, the J end by 4 bases, with 18 bases between.

The chain couples TRBV6-5 to TRBJ1-1; 8 bases line up with TRBD1. Germline CDR1 and CDR2: MNHEY and SVGAGI. The CDR3 covers 11 residues. Trimming took 6 bases from V and 9 from J; bases not matched to a gene: 3. This chain's CDR3 is CASSWTGKAFF. The CDR3, as DNA: TGTGCCAGCAGCTGGACAGGGAAAGCTTTCTTT.

V and J are TRBV2 and TRBJ2-1, with a weak D call TRBD2 (5 bases). The length of the CDR3 is 14 residues. V gave up 7 bases and J gave up 7 bases, with 17 bases separating them. Germline CDR1 is SNHLY and CDR2 is FYNNEI. In nucleotides, the CDR3 is TGTGCCAGCATGAGGGAGCTTATGCCGAATGAGCAGTTCTTC. Residues: CASMRELMPNEQFF.

DNA of the CDR3: TGTGCCAGCAGTCGCTTTTCGGACACTGAAGCTTTCTTT. As protein: CASSRFSDTEAFF. The V gene is TRBV7-9, the J gene TRBJ1-1; D gene ambiguous. Trimming took off 6 bases at V and 3 bases at J, with 11 bases between the two ends. This CDR3 has 13 residues. Germline V gives CDR1 SEHNR, CDR2 FQNEAQ (reference sequence). The full variable domain, its missing parts supplied by reference TRBV7-9 and TRBJ1-1, is DTGVSQNPRHKITKRGQNVTFRCDPISEHNRLYWYRQTLGQGPEFLTYFQNEAQLEKSRLLSDRFSAERPKGSFSTLEIQRTEQGDSAMYLCASSRFSDTEAFFGQGTRLTVV.

In this sample, this clone turned up once. Written as DNA, the CDR3 is TGTGCCAGCAGTTTTGACAGGGCTGGGACTAGCGGGTCCAATGAGCAGTTCTTC. Its protein is CASSFDRAGTSGSNEQFF. This sequence joins TRBV28 and TRBJ2-1, with 12 bases aligning to TRBD2. The CDR3 runs 18 residues. In germline, CDR1 is MDHEN, CDR2 SYDVKM. V was pared by 3 bases and J by 6 bases, with 12 bases of the junction left unmatched.

The V and J genes are TRBV7-8 and TRBJ1-5; D perhaps matches TRBD1 (6 bases). V was shortened by 5 bases and J by 7 bases, with 15 bases between the two germline ends. Germline V gene sequence: CDR1 SGHVS, CDR2 FQNEAQ. The CDR3 consists of 14 residues. The DNA for the CDR3 is TGTGCCAGCAGCCACACAGGGTATCAGCAGCCCCAGCATTTT. It translates to CASSHTGYQQPQHF.

V gene TRBV27 combines with J gene TRBJ1-3; D is unclear. The V end lost 3 bases, the J end lost 2 bases, and 8 bases lay between the germline ends. This CDR3 region has 14 residues. The germline CDR1 and CDR2 sequences are MNHEY and SMNVEV (reference sequence). The CDR3 spells CASSFNSPGNTIYF. CDR3 sequence (DNA): TGTGCCAGCAGTTTCAACAGTCCTGGAAACACCATATATTTT.

This chain links TRBV19 with TRBJ2-2; TRBD1 agrees at 7 bases. Germline loops: CDR1 LNHDA, CDR2 SQIVND (reference sequence). V trimming: 5 bases; J trimming: 0 bases; junction bases outside the gene matches: 3. CDR3 length: 15 residues. The CDR3 sequence: CASSLGQANTGELFF. The CDR3 nucleotides are TGTGCCAGTAGTCTCGGACAGGCGAACACCGGGGAGCTGTTTTTT. The full variable domain, its missing parts supplied by reference TRBV19 and TRBJ2-2, is DGGITQSPKYLFRKEGQNVTLSCEQNLNHDAMYWYRQDPGQGLRLIYYSQIVNDFQKGDIAEGYSVSREKKESFPLTVTSAQKNPTAFYLCASSLGQANTGELFFGEGSRLTVL.

This rearrangement joins TRBV2 to TRBJ1-5, with 7 nucleotides matching TRBD1. V lost 6 bases to trimming and J lost 1 base; unmatched junction nucleotides: 6. This CDR3 is 15 amino acids long. In germline, CDR1 is SNHLY, CDR2 FYNNEI. This CDR3 reads CASSDRVGSNQPQHF. The CDR3 DNA reads as TGTGCCAGCAGCGACAGGGTTGGGAGCAATCAGCCCCAGCATTTT.

The chain is built from TRBV5-1 and TRBJ1-4; TRBD1 matches at 12 bases. V lost 0 bases, J lost 7 bases, and 10 bases stayed unmatched. This CDR3 has 18 residues. CDR1 and CDR2 (germline): SGHRS, YFSETQ. CDR3 bases: TGCGCCAGCAGCTTGGCACCGGGACAGGGGGCGGTAGGTGAAAAACTGTTTTTT. Amino acids: CASSLAPGQGAVGEKLFF.

This clone was found once. The rearrangement links TRBV29-1 to TRBJ1-5, with 8 positions matching TRBD1. Germline V CDR1 and CDR2: SQVTM, ANQGSEA. This CDR3 spans 13 amino acids. Trimming cost V 4 bases and J 3 bases; bases outside gene matches: 2. In DNA form, the CDR3 reads TGCAGCGTTGTGGGACAGGTCAATCAGCCCCAGCATTTT. Its protein product is CSVVGQVNQPQHF.

CDR3 protein: CATSRGLIVRGPNYGYTF. Written as DNA, the CDR3 is TGTGCCACCAGCAGAGGGTTGATCGTGAGGGGGCCCAACTATGGCTACACCTTC. This chain connects TRBV15 to TRBJ1-2, with 7 bases aligning to TRBD1. This CDR3 contains 18 residues. V shed 1 base and J 2 bases; nucleotides not matched to a gene: 13. Germline CDR1 is LNHNV and CDR2 is YYDKDF (reference sequence). The variable domain in full, with the rest retrieved from reference TRBV15 and TRBJ1-2, is DAMVIQNPRYQVTQFGKPVTLSCSQTLNHNVMYWYQQKSSQAPKLLFHYYDKDFNNEADTPDNFQSRRPNTSFCFLDIRSPGLGDTAMYLCATSRGLIVRGPNYGYTFGSGTRLTVV.

The rearrangement uses TRBV15 and TRBJ2-7; D is possibly TRBD1 (6 bases). This CDR3 region has 12 residues. V lost 3 bases to trimming and J lost 6 bases, with 9 bases between them. Per germline, CDR1 LNHNV and CDR2 YYDKDF (reference sequence). The DNA for the CDR3 is TGTGCCACCAGCAGGGGACAAGGCGAGCAGTACTTC. Encoded protein: CATSRGQGEQYF. Filled out from reference TRBV15 and TRBJ2-7, the complete variable domain reads DAMVIQNPRYQVTQFGKPVTLSCSQTLNHNVMYWYQQKSSQAPKLLFHYYDKDFNNEADTPDNFQSRRPNTSFCFLDIRSPGLGDTAMYLCATSRGQGEQYFGPGTRLTVT.

V gene TRBV10-1 combines with J gene TRBJ2-1; maybe TRBD2 (5 bases). Germline V lookup: CDR1 WNHNN, CDR2 SYGVQD (reference sequence). V lost 0 bases and J 9 bases, leaving 9 bases between the germline ends. The CDR3 has 13 amino acids. The CDR3 region is CASSESSRGEQFF. The CDR3 DNA follows: TGCGCCAGCAGTGAGTCAAGCCGGGGTGAGCAGTTCTTC.

This clone was picked up a small number of times. The V gene is TRBV27, the J gene TRBJ2-7; 9 nucleotides agree with TRBD2. Per germline, CDR1 MNHEY and CDR2 SMNVEV (reference sequence). V dropped 2 bases and J dropped 6; count of bases not matched to a gene: 2. This CDR3 is built from 13 residues. This CDR3 is CASSLAGGGEQYF. DNA for the CDR3: TGTGCCAGCAGTTTAGCGGGAGGGGGCGAGCAGTACTTC.

This chain connects TRBV3-1 (or the pseudogene TRBV3-2) to TRBJ1-2; TRBD1 is a possible D gene (5 bases). The germline V gene encodes CDR1 LGHDT and CDR2 YNNKEL (reference sequence). The CDR3 contains 12 residues. The V end lost 8 bases, the J end lost 3 bases, and 10 bases lay between the germline ends. DNA for the CDR3: TGTGCCAGCGGGAGGGACGACTATGGCTACACCTTC. It specifies CASGRDDYGYTF.

The chain employs TRBV30 and TRBJ1-3; tentative D call: TRBD1 (5 bases). The germline V gene encodes CDR1 GTSNPN and CDR2 SVGIG (reference sequence). The CDR3 covers 14 residues. The V end was cut by 4 bases, the J end by 2 bases, with 12 bases between. CDR3 DNA sequence: TGTGCCTGGACGGACGGGGGGGCTGGAAACACCATATATTTT. Protein product: CAWTDGGAGNTIYF.

The chain joins TRBV6-5 to TRBJ2-3; tentative D call: TRBD1 (5 bases). Trimming removed 7 bases from V and 3 bases from J, with 5 bases in between. Germline loops: CDR1 MNHEY, CDR2 SVGAGI. The CDR3 totals 11 residues. The CDR3 DNA reads as TGTGCCAGCAAGGGGACAGATACGCAGTATTTT. Protein sequence: CASKGTDTQYF.

J is TRBJ2-1 and V is TRBV7-6; 8 positions agree with TRBD1. CDR1 and CDR2 (germline): SGHVS, FNYEAQ. The CDR3 extends over 17 amino acids. V was clipped by 3 bases and J by 2 bases; unmatched bases: 9. CDR3 nucleotide sequence: TGTGCCAGCAGCTTTAGCGTGACAGGGGAGCCCTACAATGAGCAGTTCTTC. As protein: CASSFSVTGEPYNEQFF.